This entry lists 32 T cell receptor beta chains sequenced from one sample in a study of cytomegalovirus exposure and HLA in healthy donors. Both 60 Vbeta primers and 13 Jbeta primers went into the PCR. The method was immunoSEQ multiplex PCR; TCRdb's version includes in-frame clones alone and lacks a portion of them. Of 150,000 to 200,000 clones listed, over 65% are singletons. Sequencing input: PBMCs. Receptors originate from a man aged 40-49 years in good health and CMV-seropositive.

The chain joins TRBV18 to TRBJ1-2; TRBD1 aligns across 8 bases. The CDR3 has 13 residues. Germline V gene lookup returns CDR1 KGHSH and CDR2 LQKENI. Unmatched junction bases numbered 5, after V lost 3 bases and J lost 8 bases. For the CDR3, the DNA is TGTGCCAGCTCACCGGACAGGGTAGACGGCTACACCTTC. Its protein product is CASSPDRVDGYTF.

The chain employs TRBV10-3 and TRBJ2-7; maybe TRBD1 (5 bases). V dropped 4 bases and J dropped 3 bases, with 13 bases sitting between them. The CDR3 extends over 14 amino acids. Per germline, CDR1 ENHRY and CDR2 SYGVKD. The DNA of the CDR3 is TGTGCCATCAGTGCCGTCAGGGCCGACTACGAGCAGTACTTC. Translating gives CAISAVRADYEQYF.

The gene calls are TRBV2 and TRBJ1-2; the D gene is possibly TRBD1 (6 bases). V lost 9 bases and J 6 bases, leaving 23 bases between the germline ends. This CDR3 comprises 15 residues. The V gene's germline CDR1 is SNHLY and CDR2 FYNNEI. The CDR3 sequence is CARGWGTRDLDGYTF. CDR3 coding DNA: TGTGCCAGGGGGTGGGGGACACGGGACCTTGATGGCTACACCTTC.

The chain employs TRBV5-4 and TRBJ2-7; 8 positions agree with TRBD1. Germline-derived CDR1 and CDR2 are SGHNT and YYREEE (reference sequence). The CDR3 is 14 residues long. The junction had 6 bases not matched to a gene; V was cut back by 4 bases and J by 3 bases. CDR3 region: CASSRGQGGYEQYF. CDR3 DNA: TGTGCCAGCAGCCGCGGACAGGGAGGCTACGAGCAGTACTTC. The full variable domain, with the rest looked up from reference TRBV5-4 and TRBJ2-7, is ETGVTQSPTHLIKTRGQQVTLRCSSQSGHNTVSWYQQALGQGPQFIFQYYREEENGRGNFPPRFSGLQFPNYSSELNVNALELDDSALYLCASSRGQGGYEQYFGPGTRLTVT.

This clone was seen only a few times. The chain employs TRBV7-9 and TRBJ1-2; perhaps TRBD1 as D (6 bases). Germline CDR1 SEHNR, CDR2 FQNEAQ (reference sequence). With 5 bases removed from V and 5 bases from J, the gap between germline ends came to 15 bases. This CDR3 has 14 amino acids. The CDR3 DNA sequence: TGTGCCAGCAGCCCACAGGGCAGCCTGTATGGCTACACCTTC. This encodes CASSPQGSLYGYTF.

The chain uses TRBV5-1 and TRBJ1-1; D unclear. The V gene's germline CDR1 is SGHRS and CDR2 YFSETQ. The V and J ends lost 0 bases and 7 bases respectively, with 7 bases between them. The CDR3 is 12 residues long. The chain's CDR3 is CASSLGAVEAFF. For the CDR3, the DNA is TGCGCCAGCAGCTTGGGAGCGGTTGAAGCTTTCTTT.

This chain connects TRBV6-5 to TRBJ2-1; tentatively, D is TRBD2 (5 bases). The germline V gene has CDR1 MNHEY and CDR2 SVGAGI. CDR3 size: 13 residues. V was cut by 4 bases and J by 7 bases, with 11 bases left in between. The CDR3 DNA sequence: TGTGCCAGCAGTTCGAGTGGGAGAAATGAGCAGTTCTTC. This gives the protein CASSSSGRNEQFF.

The chain joins TRBV4-3 to TRBJ2-5, with a tentative D call TRBD1 (7 bases). The J call is in doubt because the DNA end fits TRBJ2-7 better. The CDR3 is made up of 14 amino acids. From germline, CDR1 is LGHNA and CDR2 YSLEER. CDR3 residues: CASSQDQGGREQYF. DNA of the CDR3: TGCGCCAGCAGCCAAGACCAGGGGGGACGCGAGCAGTACTTC.

This clone has a handful of counts. The CDR3 coding sequence is TGTGCCAGCAGCGCTACCCCAGGACTAGCGGGGGGGTCCGGTACGCAGTATTTT. Encoded protein: CASSATPGLAGGSGTQYF. The chain combines TRBV9 with TRBJ2-3; 15 bases align to TRBD2. Germline values: CDR1 SGDLS, CDR2 YYNGEE. This CDR3 region has 18 residues. J was trimmed by 8 bases and V by 3 bases; bases with no gene match: 13.

The rearrangement joins TRBV13 to TRBJ1-2; 11 bases are shared with TRBD1. The CDR3 has 14 amino acids. The V gene's germline CDR1 is PRHDT and CDR2 FYEKMQ (reference sequence). The V gene end was trimmed by 5 bases and the J gene end by 4 bases; junction bases not matched to a gene: 3. The CDR3, as DNA: TGTGCCAGCAGCCGGACAGGGGGCACCTATGGCTACACCTTC. It specifies CASSRTGGTYGYTF.

There are a few counts of this clone. This chain links TRBV4-2 with TRBJ2-1, with 10 bases lining up with TRBD2. Germline values: CDR1 LGHNA, CDR2 YNFKEQ. Unmatched junction bases numbered 6, after V lost 2 bases and J lost 5 bases. The CDR3 has 16 amino acids. CDR3: CASSQPTSGPHNEQFF. The CDR3 region has the DNA TGTGCCAGCAGCCAACCGACTAGCGGGCCCCACAATGAGCAGTTCTTC.

This clone was picked up one time. The J gene is TRBJ1-6, the V gene TRBV9; D may be TRBD1 (6 bases). The CDR3 covers 14 residues. The V and J ends lost 0 bases and 10 bases respectively, with 11 bases between them. The germline V gene has CDR1 SGDLS and CDR2 YYNGEE. As DNA, the CDR3 is TGTGCCAGCAGCGTAGGGTCCACAGGGTCACCCCTCCACTTT. Protein product: CASSVGSTGSPLHF.

This chain links TRBV6-1 with TRBJ2-1; TRBD1 is a possible D gene (5 bases). CDR1 is MNHNS and CDR2 is SASEGT in the germline V gene. The CDR3 consists of 14 residues. The germline V and J ends were trimmed by 0 bases and 7 bases, with 10 bases remaining between them. The CDR3 coding sequence is TGTGCCAGCAGTGAAGCGGGGCAGGGTAATGAGCAGTTCTTC. Translated, it gives CASSEAGQGNEQFF.

J is TRBJ2-7 and V is TRBV7-2; 8 nucleotides match TRBD2. J lost 5 bases, V lost 3 bases, and 6 bases had no gene match. Germline V gene sequence: CDR1 SGHTA, CDR2 FQGNSA. The length of the CDR3 is 14 residues. The CDR3 here is CASSLLGGADEQYF. CDR3 DNA: TGTGCCAGCAGCTTGCTCGGGGGGGCCGACGAGCAGTACTTC.

J is TRBJ1-2 and V is TRBV18, with no clear D. V was cut by 0 bases and J by 4 bases, with 9 bases left in between. The germline V gene encodes CDR1 KGHSH and CDR2 LQKENI. The CDR3 consists of 14 residues. In DNA form, the CDR3 reads TGTGCCAGCTCACCACCAACGGAGAGCTATGGCTACACCTTC. The encoded protein is CASSPPTESYGYTF.

This sequence joins TRBV5-1 and TRBJ1-1; TRBD1 matches 12 bases. Germline CDR1 SGHRS, CDR2 YFSETQ. The ends lost 4 bases at V and 1 base at J; junction bases unmatched: 8. This CDR3 comprises 17 residues. The CDR3 spells CASSEGQGAMWNTEAFF. CDR3 nucleotides: TGCGCCAGCAGCGAGGGACAGGGGGCAATGTGGAACACTGAAGCTTTCTTT. Filled out from reference TRBV5-1 and TRBJ1-1, the complete variable domain reads KAGVTQTPRYLIKTRGQQVTLSCSPISGHRSVSWYQQTPGQGLQFLFEYFSETQRNKGNFPGRFSGRQFSNSRSEMNVSTLELGDSALYLCASSEGQGAMWNTEAFFGQGTRLTVV.

The J gene is TRBJ1-5, the V gene TRBV19, with D perhaps TRBD1 (6 bases). CDR1 and CDR2 from the germline V gene are LNHDA and SQIVND (reference sequence). With 1 base removed from V and 0 bases from J, the gap between germline ends came to 10 bases. The CDR3 totals 16 residues. As DNA, the CDR3 is TGTGCCAGTAGTATAGTGACAGGTGTTAGCAATCAGCCCCAGCATTTT. Protein sequence: CASSIVTGVSNQPQHF.

The chain joins TRBV29-1 to TRBJ2-2; 7 nucleotides agree with TRBD1. The junction had 6 bases not matched to a gene; V was cut back by 7 bases and J by 1 base. Germline CDR1 is SQVTM and CDR2 is ANQGSEA. CDR3 length: 14 residues. The DNA of the CDR3 is TGCAGCGCCGCTGGGACAGTGAACACCGGGGAGCTGTTTTTT. Translated, it gives CSAAGTVNTGELFF.

The gene calls are TRBV4-3 and TRBJ1-5; no firm D call. The germline gives CDR1 LGHNA, CDR2 YSLEER. V dropped 4 bases and J dropped 0 bases, with 10 bases sitting between them. The CDR3 sequence is 15 residues long. Here the CDR3 DNA reads TGCGCCAGCAGCCCCGAGACACATAGCAATCAGCCCCAGCATTTT. Encoded protein: CASSPETHSNQPQHF.

V and J are TRBV18 and TRBJ1-3; D call uncertain. The CDR3 runs 16 residues. CDR1 is KGHSH, CDR2 LQKENI, per germline. Trimming stripped 6 bases from V and 0 bases from J, with 15 bases between. CDR3 protein: CASSMAADPSGNTIYF. The CDR3 DNA sequence: TGTGCCAGCTCTATGGCGGCAGACCCCTCTGGAAACACCATATATTTT.

The chain links TRBV4-3 to TRBJ2-7; D not resolved. Germline CDR1 and CDR2: LGHNA and YSLEER. The length of the CDR3 is 13 residues. The V end lost 1 base, the J end lost 6 bases, and 10 bases lay between the germline ends. In DNA, the CDR3 is TGCGCCAGCAGCCAAGTGGTCGGTTCCGAGCAGTACTTC. This sequence encodes CASSQVVGSEQYF.

The CDR3 nucleotides read TGCGCCAGCAGTTTGACCGTCAGGGGGCAGGTTTTGGACACTGAAGCTTTCTTT. This gives the protein CASSLTVRGQVLDTEAFF. The gene calls are TRBV5-1 and TRBJ1-1; TRBD1 matches 8 bases. Germline V gene lookup returns CDR1 SGHRS and CDR2 YFSETQ. CDR3 length: 18 amino acids. The V segment lost 5 bases and the J segment 3 bases; nucleotides outside the gene matches: 18.

This clone was seen more than once but under ten times. The chain couples TRBV6-5 to TRBJ1-6, with D hard to call. Germline CDR1 is MNHEY and CDR2 is SVGAGI. This CDR3 is built from 12 residues. With 11 bases removed from V and 8 bases from J, the gap between germline ends came to 13 bases. In nucleotides, the CDR3 is TGTGCCTCCCGGAGCCGGTATTCACCCCTCCACTTT. Protein product: CASRSRYSPLHF.

The rearrangement links TRBV5-6 to TRBJ1-5; D is unresolved. Germline values: CDR1 SGHDT, CDR2 YYEEEE. The CDR3 sequence is 13 residues long. The ends were cut back, 4 bases at V and 11 bases at J, with 16 bases in the middle. The CDR3 spells CASSLGTRAAQHF. The CDR3 region has the DNA TGTGCCAGCAGCCTTGGTACGAGGGCGGCCCAGCATTTT.

The chain employs TRBV18 and TRBJ2-5, with 11 bases lining up with TRBD2. CDR1 and CDR2 (germline): KGHSH, LQKENI. V shed 1 base and J 1 base; nucleotides not matched to a gene: 2. The CDR3 spans 16 residues. CDR3 DNA: TGTGCCAGCTCACCACTTAGCGGGGGGGCCCAAGAGACCCAGTACTTC. This codes for CASSPLSGGAQETQYF.

The chain couples TRBV19 to TRBJ1-5; 9 positions agree with TRBD1. The CDR3 spans 21 residues. Trimming at V came to 10 bases and at J to 3 bases, leaving 28 bases not matched to a gene. Germline-derived CDR1 and CDR2 are LNHDA and SQIVND (reference sequence). CDR3: CANTKKGTGSDPGVDNQPQHF. The CDR3 DNA reads as TGTGCCAACACGAAAAAGGGGACAGGGTCCGATCCAGGGGTGGACAATCAGCCCCAGCATTTT.

This clone was seen a handful of times. The J gene is TRBJ2-5, the V gene TRBV6-1; TRBD1 matches 11 bases. Germline CDR1 is MNHNS and CDR2 is SASEGT. V was pared by 7 bases and J by 5 bases, with 6 bases of the junction left unmatched. The CDR3 contains 14 residues. The CDR3 nucleotides read TGTGCCAGCAAAAGGACAGGGGGCATGGAGACCCAGTACTTC. It yields the protein CASKRTGGMETQYF.

The chain carries TRBV10-3 and TRBJ2-5; 10 nucleotides match TRBD1. Germline assignment: CDR1 ENHRY and CDR2 SYGVKD. This CDR3 comprises 12 residues. V shed 6 bases and J 5 bases; nucleotides not matched to a gene: 0. The CDR3 is CAIRGQGETQYF. The CDR3 region has the DNA TGTGCCATCAGGGGACAGGGGGAGACCCAGTACTTC.

This rearrangement joins TRBV2 to TRBJ2-5, with 7 bases that match TRBD1. The V gene end was trimmed by 5 bases and the J gene end by 2 bases; junction bases not matched to a gene: 5. The CDR3 sequence is 14 residues long. CDR1 is SNHLY and CDR2 is FYNNEI in the germline V gene. Here the CDR3 DNA reads TGTGCCAGCAGTCCCGGGACAGCGCAAGAGACCCAGTACTTC. Translated, it gives CASSPGTAQETQYF.

This clone has more than one count but fewer than ten. The rearrangement links TRBV27 to TRBJ1-5, with D tentatively TRBD1 (5 bases). V lost 6 bases and J 6 bases, leaving 12 bases between the germline ends. The CDR3 spans 13 residues. In germline, CDR1 is MNHEY, CDR2 SMNVEV (reference sequence). As DNA, the CDR3 is TGTGCCAGCAGCCAGGGCCCCGGTCAGCCCCAGCATTTT. Amino acids: CASSQGPGQPQHF.

There are a few counts of this clone. The chain is built from TRBV4-2 and TRBJ2-1; 11 bases fit TRBD2. Per germline, CDR1 LGHNA and CDR2 YNFKEQ. The ends lost 0 bases at V and 4 bases at J; junction bases unmatched: 2. This CDR3 region has 16 residues. The CDR3 DNA is TGTGCCAGCAGCCAAGATACTAGCGGGGGATACAATGAGCAGTTCTTC. This encodes CASSQDTSGGYNEQFF.

V gene TRBV19 combines with J gene TRBJ2-5; TRBD2 aligns across 9 bases. Looked up from germline, CDR1 is LNHDA and CDR2 is SQIVND (reference sequence). Trimming cost V 4 bases and J 4 bases; bases outside gene matches: 7. This CDR3 contains 15 residues. The CDR3 here is CASSTAGGDLETQYF. The CDR3 region has the DNA TGTGCCAGTAGTACAGCGGGGGGTGACTTAGAGACCCAGTACTTC.